The 10 T cell receptor beta chains listed next were all sequenced from one sample in a study of shared clonotypes between healthy human individuals. Using immunoSEQ multiplex PCR, the repertoire was profiled, and TCRdb retains in-frame clones only, with some absent. Found here are 850,000 to 1,200,000 clones, around 74% of them singletons; the top ten hold approximately 1.5%. Sequencing was done on a sample of memory CD4+ T cells sorted from blood. Subset specified: CD45RA-negative fraction. The source is a man younger than 30 in good health.

J is TRBJ1-5 and V is TRBV7-2, with 10 bases lining up with TRBD1. CDR3 size: 16 residues. The germline V gene encodes CDR1 SGHTA and CDR2 FQGNSA. Trimming took 5 bases from V and 6 from J; bases not matched to a gene: 10. The CDR3 spells CASSPNGQGVSQPQHF. The DNA for the CDR3 is TGTGCCAGCAGCCCGAATGGACAGGGGGTGAGTCAGCCCCAGCATTTT.

This clone has just a few counts. The chain uses TRBV10-2 and TRBJ2-7, with a weak D call TRBD2 (5 bases). Looked up from germline, CDR1 is WSHSY and CDR2 is SAAADI. V lost 6 bases to trimming and J lost 5 bases, with 14 bases between them. The CDR3 extends over 13 amino acids. The CDR3: CASRRGPGNEQYF. The CDR3 DNA reads TGCGCCAGCAGGCGAGGACCGGGGAACGAGCAGTACTTC.

The rearrangement links TRBV4-1 to TRBJ1-4, with TRBD1 matching over 7 bases. The CDR3 sequence is 18 residues long. Germline CDR1 reads MGHRA; CDR2 reads YSYEKL. V shed 1 base, J shed 2 bases, and the junction held 10 bases outside the gene matches. CDR3 sequence reads: CASSQGVQGRSTNEKLFF. DNA of the CDR3: TGCGCCAGCAGCCAAGGAGTACAGGGGCGGAGCACTAATGAAAAACTGTTTTTT.

The genes are TRBV2 and TRBJ2-7, with 8 bases that match TRBD1. V lost 5 bases to trimming and J lost 2 bases; unmatched junction nucleotides: 8. Germline V gives CDR1 SNHLY, CDR2 FYNNEI. CDR3 length: 15 amino acids. The CDR3 protein is CASSNWDRMTYEQYF. The CDR3 DNA is TGTGCCAGCAGTAACTGGGACAGGATGACCTACGAGCAGTACTTC.

V and J are TRBV5-1 and TRBJ2-1, with 10 nucleotides matching TRBD2. V dropped 4 bases and J dropped 7; count of bases not matched to a gene: 8. This CDR3 spans 15 amino acids. The germline V gene encodes CDR1 SGHRS and CDR2 YFSETQ. The CDR3 here is CASSELAGRRNEQFF. As DNA, the CDR3 is TGCGCCAGCAGCGAACTAGCGGGGAGGAGGAATGAGCAGTTCTTC.

The rearrangement joins TRBV9 to TRBJ1-4; the match to TRBD1 covers 9 bases. The CDR3 spans 16 residues. Trimming at V came to 3 bases and at J to 4 bases, leaving 7 bases not matched to a gene. Germline V CDR1 and CDR2: SGDLS, YYNGEE. The CDR3 reads CASSGGQGVFNEKLFF. CDR3 bases: TGTGCCAGCAGCGGGGGACAGGGCGTTTTTAATGAAAAACTGTTTTTT.

In DNA, the CDR3 is TGTGCCAGTAGTGGTGGGGGCATCCAAGAGACCCAGTACTTC. Residues: CASSGGGIQETQYF. The V call is TRBV19, the J call TRBJ2-5, with a possible D match to TRBD1 (6 bases). This CDR3 spans 14 amino acids. CDR1 and CDR2 from the germline V gene are LNHDA and SQIVND (reference sequence). Deletions cut 5 bases from V and 1 base from J, with 11 bases between.

This clone was observed a handful of times. The chain combines TRBV28 with TRBJ1-1; 7 positions match TRBD1. The CDR3 sequence is 19 residues long. Per the germline V gene, CDR1 is MDHEN and CDR2 is SYDVKM. V gave up 5 bases and J gave up 0 bases; unmatched junction bases: 18. The chain's CDR3 is CASSPLTGPLTLMNTEAFF. DNA for the CDR3: TGTGCCAGCAGTCCCCTGACAGGGCCGCTTACGTTAATGAACACTGAAGCTTTCTTT.

Only a few counts were recorded for this clone. The rearrangement joins TRBV11-2 to TRBJ1-2, with 7 bases that match TRBD1. The trim removed 5 bases at V and 3 bases at J, leaving 3 bases unmatched. The CDR3 covers 13 residues. The germline CDR1 and CDR2 sequences are SGHAT and FQNNGV. The CDR3 region is CASSDGTDYGYTF. CDR3 sequence (DNA): TGTGCCAGCAGCGATGGGACAGACTATGGCTACACCTTC.

This clone was seen a handful of times. This same CDR3 is encoded by further DNA sequences in the sample. This chain links TRBV14 with TRBJ1-1; D not certain. CDR1 and CDR2 (germline): SGHDN, FVKESK. This CDR3 spans 13 amino acids. V dropped 4 bases and J dropped 0 bases, with 6 bases sitting between them. The CDR3 coding sequence is TGTGCCAGCAGCCTATCGATGAACACTGAAGCTTTCTTT. Its protein product is CASSLSMNTEAFF.